This is a list of T cell receptor beta chains from one sample in a study of blood T cells in healthy people across ages. MiXCR, run by TCRdb on the 5' RACE reads, gives a single entry per CDR3 protein. The sample records approximately 900,000 distinct CDR3 sequences, about 27% being singletons. These data also formed part of another study, on T cells of mothers and their children.

Material: blood. The receptors come from a woman aged 40 to 49 in good health. The CDR3 runs from the conserved cysteine through the conserved F or W. The D gene is left open where the match is weak. Expanded clones are given a class, and other clones once, few, many or no size at all.

>TRBJ2-7|-|-|TRBV7-9
CASSPPAANFDEQYF
TGTGCCAGCAGCCCCCCGGCGGCTAACTTTGACGAGCAGTACTTC
>TRBJ2-2|TRBD1|-|TRBV12-3/TRBV12-4
CASSLTGKGAGELFF
TGTGCCAGCAGTTTGACAGGGAAGGGTGCCGGGGAGCTGTTTTTT
>TRBJ2-1|TRBD2|few|TRBV7-9
CASSKSGDRYNEQFF
TGTGCCAGCAGCAAGAGCGGGGATCGATACAATGAGCAGTTCTTC
>TRBJ1-6|-|-|TRBV7-2
CASSLSPQGDNSPLHF
TGTGCCAGCAGCTTAAGTCCACAGGGTGATAATTCACCCCTCCACTTT
>TRBJ2-1|-|-|TRBV20-1
CSARAPGLGSYNEQFF
TGCAGTGCTAGGGCCCCAGGGCTGGGTTCCTACAATGAGCAGTTCTTC
>TRBJ2-1|TRBD2|-|TRBV3-1
CASSQDVLAGAPYNEQFF
TGTGCCAGCAGCCAAGATGTCCTAGCGGGGGCTCCCTACAATGAGCAGTTCTTC
>TRBJ1-2|TRBD1|-|TRBV20-1
CSASGDSRVYGYTF
TGCAGTGCTAGCGGGGACAGCCGAGTCTATGGCTACACCTTC
>TRBJ2-1|-|-|TRBV5-1
CASSLGGSNYNEQFF
TGCGCCAGCAGCTTGGGAGGGTCCAATTACAATGAGCAGTTCTTC
>TRBJ1-1|TRBD1|-|TRBV13
CASSRDSSNTEAFF
TGTGCCAGCTCACGGGACAGCTCGAACACTGAAGCTTTCTTT
>TRBJ2-1|TRBD2|few|TRBV28
CASSYIAGARSYNEQFF
TGTGCCAGCAGTTATATAGCGGGGGCTCGCTCCTACAATGAGCAGTTCTTC
>TRBJ1-2|-|many|TRBV4-1
CASSQSPGSGNYGYTF
TGCGCCAGCAGCCAAAGCCCCGGATCGGGGAACTATGGCTACACCTTC
>TRBJ2-2|-|-|TRBV10-3
CATDATNTGELFF
TGTGCCACCGACGCGACTAACACCGGGGAGCTGTTTTTT
>TRBJ2-1|-|-|TRBV20-1
CSAPRGRRLSSHNEQFF
TGCAGTGCACCCCGAGGGCGGCGCTTAAGCTCCCACAATGAGCAGTTCTTC
>TRBJ2-3|TRBD2|many|TRBV20-1
CSASGSGATDTQYF
TGCAGTGCTAGCGGTAGCGGGGCAACAGATACGCAGTATTTT
>TRBJ1-3|-|-|TRBV6-5
CASSRNRQRKGNTIYF
TGTGCCAGCAGTAGAAACCGACAGCGGAAAGGAAACACCATATATTTT
>TRBJ2-3|-|-|TRBV4-1
CASSQRTGLTDTQYF
TGCGCCAGCAGCCAACGAACAGGACTCACAGATACGCAGTATTTT
>TRBJ2-7|-|once|TRBV18
CASDLTRSNEQYF
TGTGCCAGCGATCTGACACGCTCTAATGAGCAGTACTTC
>TRBJ2-3|TRBD2|many|TRBV5-1
CASSSTSGSTDTQYF
TGTGCCAGCAGTTCGACTAGCGGGAGCACAGATACGCAGTATTTT
>TRBJ2-1|TRBD2|-|TRBV20-1
CSAFSGGATDEQFF
TGCAGTGCCTTTAGCGGGGGGGCCACAGATGAGCAGTTCTTC
>TRBJ1-4|TRBD1|-|TRBV18
CASSRENTGASNEKLFF
TGTGCCAGCTCACGGGAAAACACAGGGGCCTCTAATGAAAAACTGTTTTTT
>TRBJ1-2|TRBD1|-|TRBV12-3/TRBV12-4
CASSHGTGDGGYTF
TGTGCCAGCAGCCACGGGACAGGGGATGGAGGCTACACCTTC
>TRBJ2-2|-|-|TRBV12-3/TRBV12-4
CASSQTGTPNTGELFF
TGTGCCAGCAGTCAGACCGGGACACCGAACACCGGGGAGCTGTTTTTT
>TRBJ2-3|-|-|TRBV6-5
CASSPTPPQGEDTQYF
TGTGCCAGCAGTCCCACTCCCCCTCAGGGCGAAGATACGCAGTATTTT
>TRBJ1-2|-|few|TRBV2
CASSEVGDAYGYTF
TGTGCCAGCAGTGAAGTAGGGGACGCCTATGGCTACACCTTC
>TRBJ1-2|-|many|TRBV28
CASSLAMGVWGYTF
TGTGCCAGCAGTTTGGCAATGGGTGTGTGGGGCTACACCTTC
>TRBJ2-7|-|-|TRBV20-1
CSASIYSLGKSYEQYF
TGCAGTGCTAGTATATACAGCCTGGGGAAATCCTACGAGCAGTACTTC
>TRBJ1-5|-|-|TRBV9
CASSVDPGLYQPQHF
TGTGCCAGCAGCGTAGACCCGGGGTTGTATCAGCCCCAGCATTTT
>TRBJ2-7|TRBD1|few|TRBV6-1
CASGREGTARVEQYF
TGTGCCAGCGGTAGGGAAGGGACAGCTAGGGTCGAGCAGTACTTC
>TRBJ2-1|TRBD2|-|TRBV7-2
CASSPLAGVDEQFF
TGTGCCAGCAGCCCTCTAGCGGGAGTCGATGAGCAGTTCTTC
>TRBJ1-2|TRBD1|-|TRBV20-1
CSASPGQGVGYTF
TGCAGTGCTAGTCCTGGACAGGGGGTAGGCTACACCTTC
>TRBJ1-1|-|-|TRBV28
CASTPLGEPGTEAFF
TGTGCCAGCACTCCCCTGGGGGAGCCCGGCACTGAAGCTTTCTTT
>TRBJ1-1|-|-|TRBV19
CASSFGGFEAFF
TGTGCCAGTAGTTTTGGGGGGTTTGAAGCTTTCTTT
>TRBJ1-5|-|-|TRBV10-3
CAISDRGYSTQPQHF
TGTGCCATCAGTGACAGGGGATATAGCACTCAGCCCCAGCATTTT
>TRBJ2-2|-|-|TRBV5-5
CASSLVGTNTGELFF
TGTGCCAGCAGCTTGGTTGGGACGAACACCGGGGAGCTGTTTTTT
>TRBJ2-3|-|few|TRBV5-1
CASSLEGGDTDTQYF
TGCGCCAGCAGCTTGGAAGGTGGTGACACAGATACGCAGTATTTT
>TRBJ2-1|-|-|TRBV6-1
CASAGATDAYNEQFF
TGTGCCAGCGCGGGTGCAACAGACGCTTACAATGAGCAGTTCTTC
>TRBJ2-1|TRBD2|many|TRBV6-4
CASSPSSGGFDEQFF
TGTGCCAGCAGCCCCTCTAGCGGGGGGTTCGATGAGCAGTTCTTC
>TRBJ1-6|-|few|TRBV20-1
CSARGGASGPRGYNSPLHF
TGCAGTGCTAGAGGTGGGGCTTCGGGACCCAGGGGCTATAATTCACCCCTCCACTTT
>TRBJ2-2|-|-|TRBV29-1
CSARDRNTGELFF
TGCAGCGCCCGGGACCGAAACACCGGGGAGCTGTTTTTT
>TRBJ1-2|-|many|TRBV12-3/TRBV12-4
CASSPGGGAYGYTF
TGTGCCAGCAGCCCCGGGGGGGGCGCGTATGGCTACACCTTC
>TRBJ2-1|-|-|TRBV20-1
CSARDRDYSYNEQFF
TGCAGTGCTAGAGATCGGGATTACTCCTACAATGAGCAGTTCTTC
>TRBJ2-7|TRBD2|-|TRBV29-1
CSVDKSGSGYEQYF
TGCAGCGTTGACAAGAGCGGGAGTGGGTACGAGCAGTACTTC
>TRBJ2-3|TRBD2|-|TRBV4-3
CASSQDPQRTSGGTDTQYF
TGCGCCAGCAGCCAAGATCCCCAGAGGACTAGCGGGGGGACAGATACGCAGTATTTT
>TRBJ2-4|-|-|TRBV7-2
CASSPYGVTVLAKNIQYF
TGTGCCAGCAGCCCTTACGGGGTGACAGTATTAGCCAAAAACATTCAGTACTTC